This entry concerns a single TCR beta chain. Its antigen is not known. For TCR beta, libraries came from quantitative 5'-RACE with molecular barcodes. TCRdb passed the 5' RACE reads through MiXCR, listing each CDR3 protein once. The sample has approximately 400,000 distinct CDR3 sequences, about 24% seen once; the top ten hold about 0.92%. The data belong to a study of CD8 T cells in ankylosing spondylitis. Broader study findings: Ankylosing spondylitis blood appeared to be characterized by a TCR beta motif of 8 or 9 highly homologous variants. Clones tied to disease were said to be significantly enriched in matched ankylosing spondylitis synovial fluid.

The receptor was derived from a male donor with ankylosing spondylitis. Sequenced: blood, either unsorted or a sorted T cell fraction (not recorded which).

The CDR3, as DNA: TGCAGTGCAGCCTCATGGGCCCAAGAGACCCAGTACTTC. Amino acid sequence: CSAASWAQETQYF. The J gene is TRBJ2-5, the V gene TRBV20-1; D gene uncertain. Germline V lookup: CDR1 DFQATT, CDR2 SNEGSKA (reference sequence). Between the trimmed V and J ends, which lost 6 bases and 1 base, there was a span of 12 bases. This CDR3 has 13 residues.